Presented here are 30 T cell receptor beta chains from one specimen sequenced in a study of human T cells and chemical hapten exposure. Time point denoted: patch test 3, about 24 weeks after DPC sensitization. The treatment was: therapeutic diphenylcyclopropenone sensitization with weekly scalp DPC. TCRdb re-derived calls from the RACE reads in MiXCR, one entry per CDR3 protein. The data show some 62,000 distinct CDR3 sequences, with approximately 9.9% seen just once and roughly 2% held by the top ten. The material sequenced was whole blood, taken in connection with sensitization to the hapten diphenylcyclopropenone (DPC). All receptors come from a woman under 40 with alopecia areata. Some clones in this sample may be carry-over from other donors' samples.

There are many counts of this clonotype. J is TRBJ1-1 and V is TRBV20-1; D remains unclear. Germline V lookup: CDR1 DFQATT, CDR2 SNEGSKA (reference sequence). V lost 3 bases, J lost 10 bases, and 12 bases lay in between. This CDR3 has 11 residues. The DNA of the CDR3 is TGCAGTGCTAGGCACCCTTTCGGAGCTTTCTTT. Amino acid sequence: CSARHPFGAFF.

This clonotype was detected only a few times. The J gene is TRBJ1-1, the V gene TRBV6-2 or TRBV6-3; TRBD1 matches at 7 bases. Germline assignment: CDR1 MNHEY and CDR2 SVGEGT. This CDR3 is 14 amino acids long. V was clipped by 10 bases and J by 3 bases; unmatched bases: 11. CDR3: CATLRDSMDTEAFF. The CDR3 region has the DNA TGTGCCACACTCCGGGACAGCATGGACACTGAAGCTTTCTTT.

This clonotype was recorded a few times. The gene calls are TRBV6-1 and TRBJ2-4; the D gene is possibly TRBD2 (7 bases). Per the germline V gene, CDR1 is MNHNS and CDR2 is SASEGT. This CDR3 region has 15 residues. Trimming left V 0 bases short and J 11 bases short, with 17 bases between. CDR3 DNA sequence: TGTGCCAGCAGTGAAGCAGGGCCGGCGGGGGCGGTTCAGTACTTC. Residues: CASSEAGPAGAVQYF.

Worth noting for this clonotype: Just one base apart from a much larger clone, this may be a read error. V usage is TRBV4-2 and J usage is TRBJ1-1; weak D call: TRBD1 (5 bases). The germline V gene encodes CDR1 LGHNA and CDR2 YNFKEQ. The CDR3 is 18 amino acids. CDR3 in DNA: TGTGCCAGCAGCCTAGAGGAGGTGGGGCTTAAAAGGAACTCTGAAGCTTTCTTT. It is translated as CASSLEEVGLKRNSEAFF.

The rearrangement joins TRBV18 to TRBJ1-2, with D possibly matching TRBD1 (6 bases). V was cut by 3 bases and J by 7 bases, with 12 bases left in between. Germline CDR1 KGHSH, CDR2 LQKENI. CDR3 size: 13 residues. Here the CDR3 reads CASSPGGSAGYTF. CDR3 coding DNA: TGTGCCAGCTCACCCGGGGGCTCCGCTGGCTACACCTTC.

Ten or more counts support this clonotype. The V gene is TRBV19, the J gene TRBJ1-5; D uncertain. Germline-derived CDR1 and CDR2 are LNHDA and SQIVND (reference sequence). This CDR3 has 16 residues. V dropped 4 bases and J dropped 3 bases, with 16 bases sitting between them. CDR3 loop: CASSTLKQIANQPQHF. The CDR3 nucleotides are TGTGCCAGTAGTACTCTTAAACAGATCGCCAATCAGCCCCAGCATTTT.

This clonotype was seen repeatedly, ten times or more. V usage is TRBV29-1 and J usage is TRBJ2-1, with D uncertain. Deletions cut 3 bases from V and 5 bases from J, with 11 bases between. The CDR3 totals 13 residues. Germline V lookup: CDR1 SQVTM, CDR2 ANQGSEA. The chain's CDR3 is CSVDSKGNNEQFF. The CDR3 nucleotides read TGCAGCGTTGACTCAAAGGGAAACAATGAGCAGTTCTTC.

This clonotype was observed a few times. V and J are TRBV6-5 and TRBJ2-3; possibly TRBD1 for D (6 bases). This CDR3 contains 16 residues. The germline V gene has CDR1 MNHEY and CDR2 SVGAGI. Trimming cost V 6 bases and J 1 base, with 17 bases left between them. CDR3 residues: CASSVDRSRGTDTQYF. The CDR3 nucleotides are TGTGCCAGCAGCGTCGACAGGTCCAGGGGCACAGATACGCAGTATTTT.

This clonotype was picked up a small number of times. The chain uses TRBV5-4 and TRBJ1-1; D is unresolved. V was cut by 2 bases and J by 4 bases, with 15 bases left in between. The V gene's germline CDR1 is SGHNT and CDR2 YYREEE (reference sequence). This CDR3 has 15 residues. The CDR3 region has the DNA TGTGCCAGCAGCTTCCCAGGCCCTCTCCTCACTGAAGCTTTCTTT. This encodes CASSFPGPLLTEAFF.

This clonotype was detected ten times or more. For the CDR3, the DNA is TGCAGTGCGACGACAGGGGGCAACTATGGCTACACCTTC. This codes for CSATTGGNYGYTF. The V and J genes are TRBV20-1 and TRBJ1-2; 10 bases agree with TRBD1. The CDR3 has 13 amino acids. Unmatched junction bases numbered 3, after V lost 6 bases and J lost 2 bases. CDR1 is DFQATT, CDR2 SNEGSKA, per germline (reference sequence).

Ten or more counts support this clonotype. The genes are TRBV7-2 and TRBJ2-1; no definite D call. Trimming removed 5 bases from V and 2 bases from J, with 10 bases in between. Germline V gene sequence: CDR1 SGHTA, CDR2 FQGNSA. The CDR3 length is 14 residues. The CDR3 reads CASSAQNTYNEQFF. CDR3 DNA: TGTGCCAGCAGCGCGCAAAATACCTACAATGAGCAGTTCTTC.

The V and J genes are TRBV11-2 and TRBJ2-7, with a tentative D call TRBD1 (5 bases). V was trimmed by 4 bases and J by 2 bases, leaving 27 bases between them. The CDR3 is made up of 19 amino acids. The germline gives CDR1 SGHAT, CDR2 FQNNGV. The CDR3 bases are TGTGCCAGCAGCTCCCTTCAGACCTTACGACAGATCGTACCCTACGAGCAGTACTTC. It is translated as CASSSLQTLRQIVPYEQYF.

This clonotype was observed many times. CDR3 nucleotides: TGTGCCAGCAGTGAAGGGGATGGGGCCAACGTCCTGACTTTC. Protein sequence: CASSEGDGANVLTF. The chain has TRBV6-1 and TRBJ2-6; no clear D. The V end lost 1 base, the J end lost 3 bases, and 4 bases lay between the germline ends. The CDR3 has 14 amino acids. Germline V gene data show CDR1 as MNHNS and CDR2 as SASEGT.

This chain uses TRBV7-9 with TRBJ2-1; 11 bases are shared with TRBD2. V lost 5 bases and J lost 8; bases outside the gene matches: 2. CDR1 is SEHNR and CDR2 is FQNEAQ in the germline V gene (reference sequence). The CDR3 length is 13 residues. The CDR3, as DNA: TGTGCCAGCAGCCTGGGACTAGCGGATGAGCAGTTCTTC. Translated, it gives CASSLGLADEQFF.

This clonotype was counted at least ten times. The chain recombines TRBV5-6 with TRBJ1-1; D is undetermined. Trimming cost V 1 base and J 7 bases, with 8 bases left between them. Per germline, CDR1 SGHDT and CDR2 YYEEEE. This CDR3 comprises 12 residues. CDR3 amino acids: CASSLPVGEAFF. In DNA, the CDR3 is TGTGCCAGCAGCTTGCCGGTCGGTGAAGCTTTCTTT.

This clonotype was seen many times. The gene calls are TRBV12-3 or TRBV12-4 and TRBJ1-2; TRBD1 might be the D (6 bases). V lost 6 bases to trimming and J lost 2 bases, with 10 bases between them. This CDR3 is 13 amino acids long. CDR3 in amino acids: CASSPQGNYGYTF. In DNA, the CDR3 is TGTGCCAGCAGCCCCCAGGGGAACTATGGCTACACCTTC.

The chain is built from TRBV29-1 and TRBJ2-1, with D perhaps TRBD1 or TRBD2 (5 bases each). Per germline, CDR1 SQVTM and CDR2 ANQGSEA. The CDR3 runs to 15 residues. Trimming took 6 bases from V and 0 from J, leaving 15 bases between them. Here the CDR3 DNA reads TGCAGCGTGCCCGGGACGGAGAGCTCCTACAATGAGCAGTTCTTC. Translated, it gives CSVPGTESSYNEQFF.

This clonotype was found a few times. This chain links TRBV27 with TRBJ1-6, with D hard to call. The V end was cut by 4 bases, the J end by 0 bases, with 13 bases between. Germline V CDR1 and CDR2: MNHEY, SMNVEV (reference sequence). This CDR3 spans 17 amino acids. The DNA for the CDR3 is TGTGCCAGCAGTTCCCAGGTCTCCAGCTCCTATAATTCACCCCTCCACTTT. Its translation: CASSSQVSSSYNSPLHF.

This clonotype was seen repeatedly, ten times or more. The rearrangement joins TRBV20-1 to TRBJ1-5; TRBD1 might be the D (5 bases). CDR3 length: 16 residues. CDR1 and CDR2 from the germline V gene are DFQATT and SNEGSKA (reference sequence). V gave up 6 bases and J gave up 4 bases, with 22 bases separating them. The CDR3 DNA is TGCAGTGCCTCCAAAACCAGGGATTCTTGGAATCAGCCCCAGCATTTT. Translating gives CSASKTRDSWNQPQHF.

This clonotype has only a few counts. V usage is TRBV6-2 or TRBV6-3 and J usage is TRBJ1-2; 11 bases map to TRBD1. The J segment lost 4 bases and the V segment lost 4 bases, leaving 8 bases of the junction unmatched. From germline, CDR1 is MNHEY and CDR2 SVGEGT. The CDR3 sequence is 16 residues long. The chain's CDR3 is CASSSERTGGFYGYTF. The CDR3, as DNA: TGTGCCAGCAGTTCCGAACGGACAGGGGGCTTCTATGGCTACACCTTC.

This chain uses TRBV20-1 with TRBJ1-4; the D gene is possibly TRBD1 (6 bases). In germline, CDR1 is DFQATT, CDR2 SNEGSKA (reference sequence). The CDR3 spans 15 residues. V was trimmed by 3 bases and J by 6 bases, leaving 17 bases between them. The CDR3 loop is CSASISGQGYEKLFF. CDR3 coding DNA: TGCAGTGCTAGTATTTCTGGTCAGGGGTATGAAAAACTGTTTTTT.

The rearrangement uses TRBV28 and TRBJ2-1, with 9 bases identical to TRBD1. Germline V gene lookup returns CDR1 MDHEN and CDR2 SYDVKM. V lost 8 bases, J lost 10 bases, and 9 bases stayed unmatched. The CDR3 contains 13 residues. The CDR3 DNA follows: TGTGCCAGCGGGATACAGGGGGCGAGGGAGCAGTTCTTC. This codes for CASGIQGAREQFF.

There are many counts of this clonotype. The chain recombines TRBV2 with TRBJ1-5; D call uncertain. The germline gives CDR1 SNHLY, CDR2 FYNNEI. V was cut by 8 bases and J by 0 bases, with 14 bases left in between. The CDR3 length is 15 residues. The CDR3 reads CASAAESGSNQPQHF. The CDR3 DNA is TGTGCCAGCGCCGCCGAATCGGGTAGCAATCAGCCCCAGCATTTT.

This clonotype showed up just a few times. This chain links TRBV11-2 with TRBJ1-6; D call uncertain. The CDR3 has 15 amino acids. CDR1 and CDR2 (germline): SGHAT, FQNNGV. V was shortened by 5 bases and J by 3 bases, with 11 bases between the two germline ends. In nucleotides, the CDR3 is TGTGCCAGCAGCCAACGGTGGCACTATAATTCACCCCTCCACTTT. Its protein product is CASSQRWHYNSPLHF.

This clonotype has just a few counts. J is TRBJ1-1 and V is TRBV6-5, with TRBD1 as a possible D gene (6 bases). CDR1 MNHEY and CDR2 SVGAGI come from the germline V gene. The CDR3 consists of 14 residues. V was pared by 6 bases and J by 0 bases, with 11 bases between. The CDR3 spells CASRTDSLNTEAFF. The DNA of the CDR3 is TGTGCCAGCAGGACGGACAGTTTGAACACTGAAGCTTTCTTT.

The rearrangement joins TRBV29-1 to TRBJ2-1, with D perhaps matching TRBD1 (8 bases). The CDR3 covers 12 residues. The ends were cut back, 7 bases at V and 6 bases at J, with 13 bases in the middle. Germline lookup yields CDR1 SQVTM and CDR2 ANQGSEA. Here the CDR3 reads CSANRGGNEQFF. Written as DNA, the CDR3 is TGCAGCGCTAACAGGGGGGGCAATGAGCAGTTCTTC.

The chain combines TRBV2 with TRBJ2-1; 12 bases fit TRBD2. V lost 5 bases, J lost 5 bases, and 4 bases stayed unmatched. Germline V CDR1 and CDR2: SNHLY, FYNNEI. The CDR3 sequence is 15 residues long. The CDR3 reads CASSKLAGGNNEQFF. CDR3 DNA: TGTGCCAGCAGTAAACTAGCGGGGGGAAACAATGAGCAGTTCTTC. Looking up the rest from reference TRBV2 and TRBJ2-1 gives the full variable domain: EPEVTQTPSHQVTQMGQEVILRCVPISNHLYFYWYRQILGQKVEFLVSFYNNEISEKSEIFDDQFSVERPDGSNFTLKIRSTKLEDSAMYFCASSKLAGGNNEQFFGPGTRLTVL.

The rearrangement joins TRBV7-2 to TRBJ2-3; possibly TRBD2 for D (5 bases). This CDR3 contains 13 residues. CDR1 is SGHTA, CDR2 FQGNSA, per germline. Trimming took off 0 bases at V and 4 bases at J, with 5 bases between the two ends. Written as DNA, the CDR3 is TGTGCCAGCAGCTTAGCGAGGGCAGATACGCAGTATTTT. Translated: CASSLARADTQYF.

The chain links TRBV23-1 to TRBJ2-1; 14 nucleotides match TRBD2. TRBV23-1 is designated an ORF whose function remains uncertain. After removal of 2 bases from V and 7 bases from J, the junction contained 7 bases not matched to a gene. The CDR3 contains 17 residues. CDR3 sequence: CASSQRGLAGDLNEQFF. In DNA form, the CDR3 reads TGCGCCAGCAGTCAAAGGGGACTAGCGGGGGATCTGAATGAGCAGTTCTTC.

This clonotype came up a few times. The genes are TRBV20-1 and TRBJ2-5, with 9 bases lining up with TRBD2. Trimming at V came to 3 bases and at J to 5 bases, leaving 7 bases not matched to a gene. The CDR3 extends over 14 amino acids. Germline lookup yields CDR1 DFQATT and CDR2 SNEGSKA (reference sequence). The CDR3: CSASGSGRPETQYF. Written as DNA, the CDR3 is TGCAGTGCTAGTGGTAGCGGGAGACCTGAGACCCAGTACTTC.